These 4 T cell receptor beta chains came from one sample sequenced in a study of blood T cell repertoires in COVID-19. The repertoire was sequenced with immunoSEQ multiplex PCR; TCRdb's copy has only in-frame clones and lacks some. The sample has around 250,000 clones, 80% to 90% seen once. The sequencing input was PBMCs or T cells enriched from blood (not recorded which). The receptors originated from a woman in her fifties or sixties who had recovered from COVID-19.

This clone was counted a few times. The V and J genes are TRBV7-9 and TRBJ1-1; unclear D gene. The germline V and J ends were trimmed by 2 bases and 0 bases, with 7 bases remaining between them. Germline V gene lookup returns CDR1 SEHNR and CDR2 FQNEAQ (reference sequence). The CDR3 is 14 residues long. The CDR3 protein is CASSLSDMNTEAFF. CDR3 nucleotides: TGTGCCAGCAGCTTAAGTGACATGAACACTGAAGCTTTCTTT.

The chain has TRBV5-5 and TRBJ1-5; 8 nucleotides line up with TRBD1. CDR1 and CDR2 (germline): SGHKS, YYEKEE (reference sequence). J lost 1 base, V lost 5 bases, and 5 bases had no gene match. This CDR3 is 15 amino acids long. The DNA of the CDR3 is TGTGCCAGCAGTAGACAGGGGCCGAGCAATCAGCCCCAGCATTTT. Encoded protein: CASSRQGPSNQPQHF.

The gene calls are TRBV7-8 and TRBJ1-1; possibly TRBD1 for D (5 bases). This CDR3 has 13 residues. Per the germline V gene, CDR1 is SGHVS and CDR2 is FQNEAQ. The ends were cut back, 3 bases at V and 1 base at J, with 6 bases in the middle. The CDR3 is CASSFTGNTEAFF. The DNA of the CDR3 is TGTGCCAGCAGCTTTACAGGGAACACTGAAGCTTTCTTT.

The chain carries TRBV9 and TRBJ1-6, with D unclear. Trimming removed 0 bases at V and 5 bases at J, with 6 bases between. Per germline, CDR1 SGDLS and CDR2 YYNGEE. This CDR3 has 14 residues. CDR3: CASSVVPDNSPLHF. CDR3 nucleotide sequence: TGTGCCAGCAGCGTAGTGCCGGATAATTCACCCCTCCACTTT.